Below are 24 T cell receptor beta chains sequenced from a single sample in a study of T cell responses to AZD1222 COVID-19 vaccine. Generated by immunoSEQ multiplex PCR, the TCRdb table keeps only in-frame clones and is missing some. The sample consists of under 100,000 clones, around nine tenths of them appearing once. The sequencing used peripheral blood, collected on day 0 of AZD1222 vaccination. The receptor source for this set is an adult in good health.

In its sample, this clone was seen a few times. V and J are TRBV12-3 or TRBV12-4 and TRBJ1-5; no clear D. V was clipped by 3 bases and J by 6 bases, with 6 bases between them. The CDR3 contains 12 residues. CDR3 nucleotides: TGTGCCAGCAGTTTCTCGGGTCAGCCCCAGCATTTT. Amino acids: CASSFSGQPQHF.

V usage is TRBV6-5 and J usage is TRBJ2-7, with 7 positions matching TRBD1. The V and J ends lost 6 bases and 4 bases, in that order; junction bases with no gene match: 12. The CDR3 runs to 15 residues. The germline V gene has CDR1 MNHEY and CDR2 SVGAGI. CDR3 loop: CASRTRQGREYEQYF. CDR3 in DNA: TGTGCCAGCAGGACGAGACAGGGTCGGGAATACGAGCAGTACTTC.

V usage is TRBV3-1 (or the pseudogene TRBV3-2) and J usage is TRBJ1-1; no clear D gene. V was pared by 1 base and J by 3 bases, with 6 bases between. This CDR3 spans 13 amino acids. Germline assignment: CDR1 LGHDT and CDR2 YNNKEL (reference sequence). The DNA for the CDR3 is TGTGCCAGCAGCCAAGTTCCGGACACTGAAGCTTTCTTT. Translating it yields CASSQVPDTEAFF.

The CDR3 bases are TGCGCCAGCAGCAATGGACCGAACACTGAAGCTTTCTTT. Translation gives CASSNGPNTEAFF. J is TRBJ1-1 and V is TRBV5-1; D remains unclear. Trimming removed 4 bases at V and 1 base at J, with 8 bases between. Germline loops: CDR1 SGHRS, CDR2 YFSETQ. CDR3 length: 13 amino acids. Drawing the rest from reference TRBV5-1 and TRBJ1-1, the complete variable domain is KAGVTQTPRYLIKTRGQQVTLSCSPISGHRSVSWYQQTPGQGLQFLFEYFSETQRNKGNFPGRFSGRQFSNSRSEMNVSTLELGDSALYLCASSNGPNTEAFFGQGTRLTVV.

The chain has TRBV2 and TRBJ1-5, with no clear D. V lost 2 bases and J 1 base, leaving 6 bases between the germline ends. Germline loops: CDR1 SNHLY, CDR2 FYNNEI. This CDR3 comprises 14 residues. This chain's CDR3 is CASSESQSNQPQHF. For the CDR3, the DNA is TGTGCCAGCAGTGAATCCCAGAGCAATCAGCCCCAGCATTTT.

The genes are TRBV27 and TRBJ2-6; D possibly corresponds to TRBD1 (5 bases). The CDR3 loop spans 18 amino acids. V was clipped by 6 bases and J by 0 bases, with 18 bases between them. Germline V CDR1 and CDR2: MNHEY, SMNVEV (reference sequence). CDR3 in amino acids: CASRPTAIQSSGANVLTF. In DNA form, the CDR3 reads TGTGCCAGCAGACCGACAGCCATACAGAGCTCTGGGGCCAACGTCCTGACTTTC.

J is TRBJ2-7 and V is TRBV6-6, with D possibly being TRBD1 or TRBD2 (5 bases each). CDR3 length: 15 residues. The germline gives CDR1 MNHNY, CDR2 SVGAGI (reference sequence). V lost 2 bases and J lost 2, with 13 bases in between. CDR3 amino acids: CASSYGTGETYEQYF. CDR3 bases: TGTGCCAGCAGTTACGGGACCGGTGAAACCTACGAGCAGTACTTC.

The chain uses TRBV9 and TRBJ1-5; 7 bases are a match to TRBD1. The V gene's germline CDR1 is SGDLS and CDR2 YYNGEE. Trimming cost V 3 bases and J 9 bases; bases outside gene matches: 9. The CDR3 covers 14 residues. The CDR3 nucleotides read TGTGCCAGCAGCGCTCACAGGGGCCCGGGGCCCCAGCATTTT. It translates to CASSAHRGPGPQHF.

The V call is TRBV18, the J call TRBJ1-6; D may be TRBD1 (5 bases). The CDR3 loop spans 14 amino acids. Germline V gene lookup returns CDR1 KGHSH and CDR2 LQKENI. V was pared by 6 bases and J by 5 bases, with 11 bases between. The CDR3 loop reads CASSQDRNNSPLHF. The CDR3 DNA follows: TGTGCCAGCTCGCAAGACAGAAATAATTCACCCCTCCACTTT.

The chain employs TRBV5-1 and TRBJ1-4, with D possibly TRBD1 on 5 matching bases. CDR3 length: 15 residues. CDR1 and CDR2 (germline): SGHRS, YFSETQ. With 4 bases removed from V and 5 bases from J, the gap between germline ends came to 15 bases. CDR3 DNA sequence: TGCGCCAGCAGCCGTGAGGGGCCCCCAAATGAAAAACTGTTTTTT. Translation gives CASSREGPPNEKLFF.

The count of this clone is one. This chain uses TRBV9 with TRBJ2-2; D call uncertain. Germline V gene data show CDR1 as SGDLS and CDR2 as YYNGEE. The CDR3 has 13 amino acids. Trimming removed 4 bases at V and 4 bases at J, with 8 bases between. CDR3 protein: CASSSRPTGELFF. In nucleotides, the CDR3 is TGTGCCAGCAGCTCCCGACCCACCGGGGAGCTGTTTTTT.

This clone was seen a single time. The chain has TRBV5-1 and TRBJ1-1; D may be TRBD1 (5 bases). The CDR3 extends over 14 amino acids. V was clipped by 1 base and J by 5 bases, with 12 bases between them. From germline, CDR1 is SGHRS and CDR2 YFSETQ. CDR3 protein: CASSLSQGGTEAFF. The CDR3 DNA is TGCGCCAGCAGCTTGAGTCAGGGAGGAACTGAAGCTTTCTTT.

This sequence joins TRBV5-1 and TRBJ1-2; the match to TRBD1 covers 9 bases. Germline lookup yields CDR1 SGHRS and CDR2 YFSETQ. The CDR3 length is 15 residues. J was trimmed by 3 bases and V by 4 bases; bases with no gene match: 7. The CDR3 sequence is CASSEMTGGHYGYTF. In nucleotides, the CDR3 is TGCGCCAGCAGCGAAATGACAGGGGGGCACTATGGCTACACCTTC. The full variable domain, completed using reference TRBV5-1 and TRBJ1-2, is KAGVTQTPRYLIKTRGQQVTLSCSPISGHRSVSWYQQTPGQGLQFLFEYFSETQRNKGNFPGRFSGRQFSNSRSEMNVSTLELGDSALYLCASSEMTGGHYGYTFGSGTRLTVV.

The V gene is TRBV6-5, the J gene TRBJ1-6; possible D gene TRBD1, 5 bases. The CDR3 runs 12 residues. Looked up from germline, CDR1 is MNHEY and CDR2 is SVGAGI. V was pared by 8 bases and J by 10 bases, with 12 bases between. This CDR3 is CASGRVDSPLHF. The CDR3 nucleotides read TGTGCCAGCGGCAGGGTAGACTCACCCCTCCACTTT.

This chain connects TRBV9 to TRBJ1-3; 8 positions match TRBD1. V lost 4 bases to trimming and J lost 2 bases; unmatched junction nucleotides: 8. The CDR3 sequence is 16 residues long. Germline CDR1 reads SGDLS; CDR2 reads YYNGEE. The CDR3 DNA reads as TGTGCCAGCAGCTCCCGGACAGGGACTCCTGGAAACACCATATATTTT. This encodes CASSSRTGTPGNTIYF. Complete variable domain (other parts from reference TRBV9 and TRBJ1-3): DSGVTQTPKHLITATGQRVTLRCSPRSGDLSVYWYQQSLDQGLQFLIQYYNGEERAKGNILERFSAQQFPDLHSELNLSSLELGDSALYFCASSSRTGTPGNTIYFGEGSWLTVV.

The genes are TRBV2 and TRBJ2-7; D gene ambiguous. V was cut by 6 bases and J by 2 bases, with 2 bases left in between. The CDR3 extends over 10 amino acids. CDR1 SNHLY and CDR2 FYNNEI come from the germline V gene. In DNA, the CDR3 is TGTGCCAGCAGAACCTACGAGCAGTACTTC. This translates into CASRTYEQYF.

This chain joins TRBV5-1 and TRBJ1-1, with no clear D. This CDR3 has 12 residues. V gave up 7 bases and J gave up 2 bases, with 9 bases separating them. Germline values: CDR1 SGHRS, CDR2 YFSETQ. This CDR3 reads CASSAINTEAFF. DNA for the CDR3: TGCGCCAGCTCTGCCATTAACACTGAAGCTTTCTTT.

In this sample, this clone turned up a few times. The DNA for the CDR3 is TGTGCCAGCACCGATTCTTATCAGCCCCAGCATTTT. Translated: CASTDSYQPQHF. The chain links TRBV12-3 or TRBV12-4 to TRBJ1-5, with D unresolved. The length of the CDR3 is 12 residues. V dropped 7 bases and J dropped 5 bases, with 9 bases sitting between them.

The chain has TRBV7-9 and TRBJ1-2, with D unresolved. Germline V CDR1 and CDR2: SEHNR, FQNEAQ (reference sequence). The germline V and J ends were trimmed by 4 bases and 0 bases, with 9 bases remaining between them. The CDR3 spans 14 residues. In DNA form, the CDR3 reads TGTGCCAGCAGCTCGCAGTCGGCTAACTATGGCTACACCTTC. Translation gives CASSSQSANYGYTF.

J is TRBJ1-4 and V is TRBV21-1. TRBV21-1 is flagged as a pseudogene. The CDR3 is 15 amino acids. The DNA of the CDR3 is TGTGCCAGCAGCGGGGGGCGTTCAACTAATGAAAAACTGTTTTTT. Protein sequence: CASSGGRSTNEKLFF.

This clone was found once. V usage is TRBV7-8 and J usage is TRBJ2-3; D is unclear. Germline CDR1 is SGHVS and CDR2 is FQNEAQ. The length of the CDR3 is 16 residues. V shed 4 bases and J shed 0 bases, with 14 bases lying between them. The CDR3 DNA is TGTGCCAGCAGCTCTTGGACGGCGGATAGCACAGATACGCAGTATTTT. It is translated as CASSSWTADSTDTQYF. Variable domain in full (rest from reference TRBV7-8 and TRBJ2-3): GAGVSQSPRYKVAKRGQDVALRCDPISGHVSLFWYQQALGQGPEFLTYFQNEAQLDKSGLPSDRFFAERPEGSVSTLKIQRTQQEDSAVYLCASSSWTADSTDTQYFGPGTRLTVL.

The CDR3, as DNA: TGCGCCAGCAGCGCGGGACAGGGGACGGGGCCCCAGCATTTT. Translated, it gives CASSAGQGTGPQHF. This sequence joins TRBV5-1 and TRBJ1-5; 10 bases line up with TRBD1. This CDR3 has 14 residues. V lost 4 bases, J lost 9 bases, and 7 bases stayed unmatched. Germline lookup yields CDR1 SGHRS and CDR2 YFSETQ.

V is TRBV5-1 and J is TRBJ1-5, with a tentative D call TRBD1 (5 bases). V was shortened by 0 bases and J by 6 bases, with 13 bases between the two germline ends. The CDR3 sequence is 15 residues long. Per the germline V gene, CDR1 is SGHRS and CDR2 is YFSETQ. CDR3 sequence: CASSLDSGFTQPQHF. DNA for the CDR3: TGCGCCAGCAGCTTGGATTCAGGGTTTACTCAGCCCCAGCATTTT. The full variable domain, its missing parts supplied by reference TRBV5-1 and TRBJ1-5, is KAGVTQTPRYLIKTRGQQVTLSCSPISGHRSVSWYQQTPGQGLQFLFEYFSETQRNKGNFPGRFSGRQFSNSRSEMNVSTLELGDSALYLCASSLDSGFTQPQHFGDGTRLSIL.

The genes are TRBV7-3 and TRBJ2-1, with no clear D. CDR3 length equals 13 residues. Looked up from germline, CDR1 is SGHTA and CDR2 is FQGTGA. Trimming removed 5 bases at V and 10 bases at J, with 15 bases between. CDR3 loop: CASSVDWSREQFF. The CDR3 DNA is TGTGCCAGCAGCGTTGACTGGTCTCGGGAGCAGTTCTTC.